One sample yielded the 3 T cell receptor beta chains listed below, sequenced in a study of cytomegalovirus exposure and HLA in healthy donors. The PCR made use of 60 Vbeta and 13 Jbeta primers. Sequencing was performed with immunoSEQ multiplex PCR; in TCRdb, only in-frame clones are kept and a portion is missing. The sample contains 200,000 to 300,000 clones, 78% of which appear only once. Sequenced: PBMCs. The origin of the receptors is a boy younger than 18 in good health and CMV-seronegative.

V is TRBV2 and J is TRBJ1-4; weak D call: TRBD1 (5 bases). Germline-derived CDR1 and CDR2 are SNHLY and FYNNEI. This CDR3 contains 16 residues. The germline V and J ends were trimmed by 3 bases and 8 bases, with 19 bases remaining between them. For the CDR3, the DNA is TGTGCCAGCAGTGACGGAACGGACACTACTTACGAAAAACTGTTTTTT. Translating gives CASSDGTDTTYEKLFF.

This clone was seen a handful of times. This rearrangement joins TRBV5-5 to TRBJ2-3, with D perhaps TRBD2 (5 bases). V was shortened by 4 bases and J by 0 bases, with 12 bases between the two germline ends. CDR3 size: 15 residues. Germline assignment: CDR1 SGHKS and CDR2 YYEKEE (reference sequence). CDR3 protein: CASSRNSGSTDTQYF. The CDR3 bases are TGTGCCAGCAGCCGGAACAGCGGCAGCACAGATACGCAGTATTTT.

In DNA form, the CDR3 reads TGTGCCAGCAGTTCGTCCCCAGGGGTAAGTCAGCCCCAGCATTTT. As protein: CASSSSPGVSQPQHF. This chain connects TRBV27 to TRBJ1-5, with D maybe TRBD1 (6 bases). Trimming pared 4 bases from V and 6 bases from J, leaving 16 bases between. The CDR3 is 15 amino acids. Germline V gives CDR1 MNHEY, CDR2 SMNVEV (reference sequence).